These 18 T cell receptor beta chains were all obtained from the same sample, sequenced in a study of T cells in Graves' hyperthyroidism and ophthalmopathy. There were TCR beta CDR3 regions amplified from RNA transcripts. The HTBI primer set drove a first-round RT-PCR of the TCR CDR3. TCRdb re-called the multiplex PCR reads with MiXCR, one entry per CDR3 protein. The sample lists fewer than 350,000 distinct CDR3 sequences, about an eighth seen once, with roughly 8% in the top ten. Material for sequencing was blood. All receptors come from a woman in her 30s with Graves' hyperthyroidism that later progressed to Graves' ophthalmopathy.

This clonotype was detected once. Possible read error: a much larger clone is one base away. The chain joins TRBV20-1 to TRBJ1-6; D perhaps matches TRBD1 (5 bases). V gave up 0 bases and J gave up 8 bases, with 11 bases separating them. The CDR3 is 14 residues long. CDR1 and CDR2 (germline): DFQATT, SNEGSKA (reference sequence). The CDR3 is CSAREVRGDSPLHF. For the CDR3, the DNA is TGCAGTGCTAGAGAGGTCAGAGGGGATTCACCCCTCCACTTT.

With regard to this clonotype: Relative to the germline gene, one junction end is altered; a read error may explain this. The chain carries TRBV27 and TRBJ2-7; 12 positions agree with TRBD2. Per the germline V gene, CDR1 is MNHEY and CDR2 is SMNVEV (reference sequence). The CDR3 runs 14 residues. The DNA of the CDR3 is TGTGCCAGCAGTTGGGGGACTAGCGGGTACGGGCAGTACTTC. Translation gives CASSWGTSGYGQYF.

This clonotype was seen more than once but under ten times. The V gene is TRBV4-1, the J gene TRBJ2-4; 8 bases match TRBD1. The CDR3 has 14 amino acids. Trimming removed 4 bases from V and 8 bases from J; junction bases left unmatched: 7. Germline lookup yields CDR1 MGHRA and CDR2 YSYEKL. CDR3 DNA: TGCGCCAGCAGCCTAGGGCTACAGGGGGACATTCAGTACTTC. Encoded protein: CASSLGLQGDIQYF.

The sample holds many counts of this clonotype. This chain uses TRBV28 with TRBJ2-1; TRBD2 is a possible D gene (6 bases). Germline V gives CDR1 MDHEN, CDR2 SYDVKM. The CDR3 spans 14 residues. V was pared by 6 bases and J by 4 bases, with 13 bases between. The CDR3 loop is CASRSGTLYNEQFF. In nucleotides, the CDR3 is TGTGCCAGCAGATCCGGGACTCTATACAATGAGCAGTTCTTC.

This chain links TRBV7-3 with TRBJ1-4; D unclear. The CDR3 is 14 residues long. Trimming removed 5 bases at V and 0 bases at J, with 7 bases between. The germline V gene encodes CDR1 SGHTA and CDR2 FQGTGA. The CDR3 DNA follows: TGTGCCAGCAGCGGACGGGCAACTAATGAAAAACTGTTTTTT. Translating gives CASSGRATNEKLFF.

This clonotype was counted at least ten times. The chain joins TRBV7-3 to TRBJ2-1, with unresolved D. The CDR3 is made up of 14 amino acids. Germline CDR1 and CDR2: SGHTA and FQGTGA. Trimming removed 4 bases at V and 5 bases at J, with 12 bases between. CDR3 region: CASSSRPADNEQFF. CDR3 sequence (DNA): TGTGCCAGCAGCTCCCGACCCGCCGACAATGAGCAGTTCTTC.

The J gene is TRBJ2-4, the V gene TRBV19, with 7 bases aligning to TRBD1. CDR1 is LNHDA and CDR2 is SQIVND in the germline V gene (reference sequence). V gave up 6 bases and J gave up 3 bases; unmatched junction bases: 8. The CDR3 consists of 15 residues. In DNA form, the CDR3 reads TGTGCCAGTAGAGAAAACAGGGGTGGCAAAAACATTCAGTACTTC. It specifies CASRENRGGKNIQYF.

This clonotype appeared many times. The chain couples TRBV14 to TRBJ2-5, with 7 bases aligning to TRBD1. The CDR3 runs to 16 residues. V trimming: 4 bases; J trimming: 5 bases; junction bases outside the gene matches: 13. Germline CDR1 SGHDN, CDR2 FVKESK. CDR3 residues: CASSPAGPQGSETQYF. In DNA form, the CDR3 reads TGTGCCAGCAGCCCTGCGGGCCCACAGGGGTCGGAGACCCAGTACTTC.

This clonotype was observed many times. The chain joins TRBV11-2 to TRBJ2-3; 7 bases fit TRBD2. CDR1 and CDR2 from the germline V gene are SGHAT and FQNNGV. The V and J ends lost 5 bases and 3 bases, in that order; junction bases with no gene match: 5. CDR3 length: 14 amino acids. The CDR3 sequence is CASSKTSSTDTQYF. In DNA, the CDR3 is TGTGCCAGCAGCAAGACTAGCAGTACAGATACGCAGTATTTT.

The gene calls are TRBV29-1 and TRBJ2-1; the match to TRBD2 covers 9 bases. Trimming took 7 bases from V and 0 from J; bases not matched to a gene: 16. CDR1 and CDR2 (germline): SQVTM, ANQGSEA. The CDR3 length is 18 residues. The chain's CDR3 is CSAPRELAGISSYNEQFF. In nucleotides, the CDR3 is TGCAGCGCTCCCAGGGAGCTAGCGGGAATAAGCTCCTACAATGAGCAGTTCTTC.

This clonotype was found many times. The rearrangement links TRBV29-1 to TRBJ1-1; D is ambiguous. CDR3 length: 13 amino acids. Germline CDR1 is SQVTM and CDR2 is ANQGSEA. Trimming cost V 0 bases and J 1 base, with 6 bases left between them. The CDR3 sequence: CSVEETANTEAFF. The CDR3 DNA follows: TGCAGCGTTGAAGAAACGGCGAACACTGAAGCTTTCTTT.

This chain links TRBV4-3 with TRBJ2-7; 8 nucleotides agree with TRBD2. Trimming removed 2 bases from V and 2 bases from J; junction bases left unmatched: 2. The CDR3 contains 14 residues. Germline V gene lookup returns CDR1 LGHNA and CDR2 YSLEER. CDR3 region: CASSQREGAYEQYF. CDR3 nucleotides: TGCGCCAGCAGCCAACGGGAGGGGGCCTACGAGCAGTACTTC.

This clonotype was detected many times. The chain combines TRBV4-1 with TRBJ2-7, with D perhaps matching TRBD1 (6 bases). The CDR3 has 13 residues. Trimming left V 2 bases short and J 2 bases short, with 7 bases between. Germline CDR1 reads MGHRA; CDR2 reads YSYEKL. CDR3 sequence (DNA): TGCGCCAGCAGCCAAAACAGGGCCTACGAGCAGTACTTC. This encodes CASSQNRAYEQYF.

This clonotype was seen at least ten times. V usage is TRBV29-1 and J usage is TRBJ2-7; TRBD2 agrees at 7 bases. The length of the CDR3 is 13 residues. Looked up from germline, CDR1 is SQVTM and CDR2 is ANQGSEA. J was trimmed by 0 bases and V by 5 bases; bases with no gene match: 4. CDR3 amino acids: CSVSGTSSYEQYF. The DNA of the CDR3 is TGCAGCGTTAGCGGGACGAGCTCCTACGAGCAGTACTTC.

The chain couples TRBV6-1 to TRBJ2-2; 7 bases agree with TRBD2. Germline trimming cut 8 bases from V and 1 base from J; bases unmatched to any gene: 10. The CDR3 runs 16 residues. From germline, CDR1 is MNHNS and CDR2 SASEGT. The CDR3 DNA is TGTGCCAGCCTCAGACGGCTAGCGGAGAACACCGGGGAGCTGTTTTTT. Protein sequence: CASLRRLAENTGELFF.

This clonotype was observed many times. The CDR3 spells CASSLTGGSYEQYF. CDR3 DNA sequence: TGTGCCAGCAGTCTGACAGGGGGAAGCTACGAGCAGTACTTC. This rearrangement joins TRBV12-3 or TRBV12-4 to TRBJ2-7; 9 bases line up with TRBD1. The CDR3 runs to 14 residues. V gave up 5 bases and J gave up 3 bases; unmatched junction bases: 5.

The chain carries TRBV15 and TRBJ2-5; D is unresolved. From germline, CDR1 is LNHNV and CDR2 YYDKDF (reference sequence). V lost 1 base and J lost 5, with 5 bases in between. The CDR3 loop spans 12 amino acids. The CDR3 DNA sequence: TGTGCCACCAGCAGAGTGCGGGAGACCCAGTACTTC. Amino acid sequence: CATSRVRETQYF.

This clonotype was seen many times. The CDR3 region has the DNA TGTGCCAGCAGAACTAGCGGGAGGAATGAGCAGTTCTTC. Encoded protein: CASRTSGRNEQFF. The chain joins TRBV27 to TRBJ2-1; 12 bases map to TRBD2. Germline V gene data show CDR1 as MNHEY and CDR2 as SMNVEV (reference sequence). This CDR3 contains 13 residues. The J segment lost 7 bases and the V segment lost 6 bases, leaving 1 base of the junction unmatched.